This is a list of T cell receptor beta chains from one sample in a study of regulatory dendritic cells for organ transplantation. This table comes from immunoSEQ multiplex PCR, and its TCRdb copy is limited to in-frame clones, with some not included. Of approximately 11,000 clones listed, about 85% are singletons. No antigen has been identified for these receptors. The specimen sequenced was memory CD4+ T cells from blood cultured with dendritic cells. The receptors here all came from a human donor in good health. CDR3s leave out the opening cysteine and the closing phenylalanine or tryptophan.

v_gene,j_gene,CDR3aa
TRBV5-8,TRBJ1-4,ASSTSYRVKDEVF
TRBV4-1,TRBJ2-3,ASSHLGLADTDTQY
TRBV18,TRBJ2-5,ASSPKQIQETQY
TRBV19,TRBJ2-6,ASSLQGTGANVLT
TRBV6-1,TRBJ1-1,ASTRSPENTEAF
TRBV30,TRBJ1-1,AWSVPGTGVTEAF
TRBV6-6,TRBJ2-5,ASSPSGGRETQY
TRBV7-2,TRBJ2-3,ASSLAKEDTQY
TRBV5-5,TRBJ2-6,ASSERTGIGWSGANVLT
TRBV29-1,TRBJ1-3,SVEKTASSGNTIY
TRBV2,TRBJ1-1,ASIRQTGYYAF
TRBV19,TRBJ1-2,ASRPSGGKSGGYT
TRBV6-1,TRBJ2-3,ASSEVIYTQY
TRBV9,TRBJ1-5,ASSVVGGRGSNQPQH
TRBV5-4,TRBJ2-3,ASSWTSGRAVKDTQY